These T cell receptor beta chains were read from a single sample in a study of blood T cell repertoires in COVID-19. Assay used: immunoSEQ multiplex PCR; TCRdb lists only in-frame clones, some missing. The sample holds approximately 49,000 clones, roughly 80% seen once. Material: peripheral blood. These receptors were obtained from a human donor with acute or convalescent COVID-19. The donor label of this sample is uncertain. Both conserved end residues are trimmed from each CDR3.

j_call v_call cdr3_aa
TRBJ2-7 TRBV27 ASREGSSYEQY
TRBJ1-2 TRBV19 ASSISQGDGYT
TRBJ1-6 TRBV19 ASLDRSSYNSPLH
TRBJ2-1 TRBV7-3 ASSLGAFAYNEQF
TRBJ1-1 TRBV7-9 ATHRGANTEAF
TRBJ2-5 TRBV6-6 ASRPGTGGDETQY
TRBJ2-5 TRBV18 ASSPPGNEETQY
TRBJ1-1 TRBV29-1 SVVPRDSHTEAF
TRBJ2-7 TRBV28 ASSLSGQGNYEQY
TRBJ2-7 TRBV28 ASSSGTSYEQY
TRBJ2-5 TRBV9 ASSITGETGETQY
TRBJ1-1 TRBV28 ASSLRRGTEAF
TRBJ2-5 TRBV28 ASSLPRTSGGPSY
TRBJ1-1 TRBV5-5 ASSLQGHTEAF
TRBJ1-2 TRBV4-2 ASSQDVRQGAQGNYGYT
TRBJ1-6 TRBV2 ASGGGSYNSPLH
TRBJ2-1 TRBV30 AWSGVSYNEQF